This record concerns one T cell receptor (beta chain) sequence. The target antigen is unknown. The sample comes from a study of shared clonotypes between healthy human individuals. Findings and limits, study-wide: The study found lower generation probabilities in non-shared clonotypes than in those shared by all four donors.

The test was conducted at deep level. TCRdb's copy holds only in-frame clones and misses some; the assay was immunoSEQ multiplex PCR. The data hold roughly 2,500,000 clones, with 93% observed a single time. This CDR3 is built from 14 residues. V was clipped by 3 bases and J by 4 bases, with 9 bases between them. The V gene's germline CDR1 is LGHNA and CDR2 YSLEER. Sample: naive CD4+ T cells from PBMCs. Subset defined: CD45RA+ positively selected. The gene calls are TRBV4-3 and TRBJ2-2; D is possibly TRBD2 (6 bases). This receptor was obtained from a young man in good health. Some clones in this sample may be carry-over from other donors' samples. This CDR3 is CASSQTRVTGELFF. The CDR3 nucleotides are TGCGCCAGCAGCCAGACTAGAGTCACCGGGGAGCTGTTTTTT.